One TCR beta chain is described in this entry. Its antigen remains unidentified. The sample is drawn from a study of OX40 agonist ivuxolimab in advanced cancers. General observations from the study: Mean expanded clone counts were higher in CD8+ than CD4+ T cells.

The CDR3 runs 13 residues. Germline V gene data show CDR1 as MGHRA and CDR2 as YSYEKL. Trimming pared 4 bases from V and 0 bases from J, leaving 6 bases between. Assay: immunoSEQ multiplex PCR; the TCRdb copy retains only in-frame clones and omits some. Of about 20,000 clones in the sample, around four fifths are singletons; the top ten hold about 20%. Here the sequenced sample was CD4+ or CD8+ T cells sorted from blood, taken in a trial of the OX40 agonist ivuxolimab. The chain carries TRBV4-1 and TRBJ1-2; D call uncertain. The TCR was taken from an adult with an advanced solid tumor such as melanoma, head and neck, liver or kidney cancer. CDR3 in amino acids: CASSRIANYGYTF. CDR3 in DNA: TGCGCCAGCAGCCGGATAGCTAACTATGGCTACACCTTC.